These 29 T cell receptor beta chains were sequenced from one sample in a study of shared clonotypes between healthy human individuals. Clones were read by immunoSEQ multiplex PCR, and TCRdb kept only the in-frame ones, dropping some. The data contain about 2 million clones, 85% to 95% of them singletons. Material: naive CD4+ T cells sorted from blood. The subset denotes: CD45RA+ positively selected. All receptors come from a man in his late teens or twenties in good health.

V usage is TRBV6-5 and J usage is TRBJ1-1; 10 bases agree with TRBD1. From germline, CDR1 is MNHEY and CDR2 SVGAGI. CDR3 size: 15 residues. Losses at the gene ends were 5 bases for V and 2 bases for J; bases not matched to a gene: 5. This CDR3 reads CASSRGQGINTEAFF. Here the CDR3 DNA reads TGTGCCAGCAGTAGGGGACAGGGGATAAACACTGAAGCTTTCTTT.

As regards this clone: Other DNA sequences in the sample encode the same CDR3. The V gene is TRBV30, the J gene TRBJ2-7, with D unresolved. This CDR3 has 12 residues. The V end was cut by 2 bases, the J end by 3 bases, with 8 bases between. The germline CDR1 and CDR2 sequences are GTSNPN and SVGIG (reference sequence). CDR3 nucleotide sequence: TGTGCCTGGAGTCGCGATGGCTACGAGCAGTACTTC. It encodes CAWSRDGYEQYF.

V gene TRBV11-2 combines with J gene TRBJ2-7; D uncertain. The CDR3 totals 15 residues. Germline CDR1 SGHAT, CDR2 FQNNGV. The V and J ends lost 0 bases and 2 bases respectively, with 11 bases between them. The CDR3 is CASSLDFMLAYEQYF. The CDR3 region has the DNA TGTGCCAGCAGCTTAGATTTCATGTTAGCCTACGAGCAGTACTTC.

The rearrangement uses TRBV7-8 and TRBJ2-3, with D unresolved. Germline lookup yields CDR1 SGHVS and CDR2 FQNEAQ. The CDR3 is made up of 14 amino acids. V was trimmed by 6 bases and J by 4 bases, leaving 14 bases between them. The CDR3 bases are TGTGCCAGCAGTCTAAACACTTGGGCAGATACGCAGTATTTT. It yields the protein CASSLNTWADTQYF.

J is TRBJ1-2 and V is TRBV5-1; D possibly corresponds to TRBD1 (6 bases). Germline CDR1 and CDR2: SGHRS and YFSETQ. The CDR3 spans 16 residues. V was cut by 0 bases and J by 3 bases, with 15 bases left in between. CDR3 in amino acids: CASSLEGQGRYYGYTF. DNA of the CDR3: TGCGCCAGCAGCTTGGAAGGGCAGGGGAGATACTATGGCTACACCTTC.

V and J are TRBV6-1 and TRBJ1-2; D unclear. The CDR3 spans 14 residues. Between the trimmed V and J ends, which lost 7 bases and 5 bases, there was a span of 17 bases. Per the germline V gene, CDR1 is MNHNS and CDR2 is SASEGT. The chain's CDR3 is CASTLEEGYYGYTF. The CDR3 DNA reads TGTGCCAGCACCCTGGAGGAGGGCTATTATGGCTACACCTTC.

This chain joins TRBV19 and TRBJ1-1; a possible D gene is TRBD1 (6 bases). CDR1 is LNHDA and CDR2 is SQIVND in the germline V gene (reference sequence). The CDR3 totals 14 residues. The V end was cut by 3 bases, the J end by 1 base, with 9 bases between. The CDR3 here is CASSIHRANTEAFF. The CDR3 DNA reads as TGTGCCAGTAGTATCCACAGGGCGAACACTGAAGCTTTCTTT.

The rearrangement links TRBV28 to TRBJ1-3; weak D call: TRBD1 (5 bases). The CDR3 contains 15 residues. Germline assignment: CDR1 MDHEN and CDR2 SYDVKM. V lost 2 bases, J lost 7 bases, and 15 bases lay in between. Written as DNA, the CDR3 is TGTGCCAGCAGTTTAGTGCAGGGATCATGGAACACCATATATTTT. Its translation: CASSLVQGSWNTIYF. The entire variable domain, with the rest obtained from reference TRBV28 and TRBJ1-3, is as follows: DVKVTQSSRYLVKRTGEKVFLECVQDMDHENMFWYRQDPGLGLRLIYFSYDVKMKEKGDIPEGYSVSREKKERFSLILESASTNQTSMYLCASSLVQGSWNTIYFGEGSWLTVV.

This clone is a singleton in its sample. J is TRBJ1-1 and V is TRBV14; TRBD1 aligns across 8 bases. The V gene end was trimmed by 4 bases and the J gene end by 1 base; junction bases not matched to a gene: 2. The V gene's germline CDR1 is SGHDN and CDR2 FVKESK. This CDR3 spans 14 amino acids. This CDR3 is CASSLGQGNTEAFF. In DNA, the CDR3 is TGTGCCAGCAGCCTCGGACAGGGGAACACTGAAGCTTTCTTT.

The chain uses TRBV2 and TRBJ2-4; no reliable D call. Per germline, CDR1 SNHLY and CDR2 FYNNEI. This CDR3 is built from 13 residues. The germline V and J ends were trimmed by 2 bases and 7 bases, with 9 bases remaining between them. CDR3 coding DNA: TGTGCCAGCAGTGAAAAAAGTCCCAACATTCAGTACTTC. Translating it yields CASSEKSPNIQYF. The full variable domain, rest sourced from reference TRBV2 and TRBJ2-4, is EPEVTQTPSHQVTQMGQEVILRCVPISNHLYFYWYRQILGQKVEFLVSFYNNEISEKSEIFDDQFSVERPDGSNFTLKIRSTKLEDSAMYFCASSEKSPNIQYFGAGTRLSVL.

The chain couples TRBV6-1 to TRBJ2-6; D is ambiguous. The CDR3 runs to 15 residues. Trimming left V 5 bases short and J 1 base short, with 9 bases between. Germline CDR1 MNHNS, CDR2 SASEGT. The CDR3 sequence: CASSPARSGANVLTF. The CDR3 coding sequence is TGTGCCAGCAGTCCGGCTAGGTCTGGGGCCAACGTCCTGACTTTC.

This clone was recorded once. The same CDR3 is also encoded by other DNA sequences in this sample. The CDR3 loop is CASSLDGTGNQPQHF. Written as DNA, the CDR3 is TGCGCCAGCAGCTTGGACGGGACAGGGAATCAGCCCCAGCATTTT. The rearrangement joins TRBV5-1 to TRBJ1-5; 9 bases match TRBD1. The CDR3 sequence is 15 residues long. J lost 4 bases, V lost 0 bases, and 2 bases had no gene match. Germline V gives CDR1 SGHRS, CDR2 YFSETQ.

CDR3 in amino acids: CASSQILGKSGYEQYF. CDR3 nucleotide sequence: TGTGCCAGCAGCCAGATCCTTGGGAAGAGCGGATACGAGCAGTACTTC. The chain combines TRBV27 with TRBJ2-7, with a tentative D call TRBD2 (5 bases). Germline loops: CDR1 MNHEY, CDR2 SMNVEV (reference sequence). The V and J ends lost 6 bases and 4 bases respectively, with 22 bases between them. This CDR3 is built from 16 residues.

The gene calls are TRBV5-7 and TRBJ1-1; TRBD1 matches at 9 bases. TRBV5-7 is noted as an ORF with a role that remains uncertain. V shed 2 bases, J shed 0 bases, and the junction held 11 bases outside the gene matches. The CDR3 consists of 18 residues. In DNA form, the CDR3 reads TGTGCCAGCAGCTTTGTGGACAGGGGAAGGCAAATGAACACTGAAGCTTTCTTT. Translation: CASSFVDRGRQMNTEAFF.

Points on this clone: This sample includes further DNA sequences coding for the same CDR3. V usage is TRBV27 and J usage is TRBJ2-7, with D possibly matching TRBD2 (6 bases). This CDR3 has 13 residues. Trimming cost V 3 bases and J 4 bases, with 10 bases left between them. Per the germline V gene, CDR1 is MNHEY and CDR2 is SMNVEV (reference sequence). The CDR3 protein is CASSFSGAYEQYF. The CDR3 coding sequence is TGTGCCAGCAGTTTTAGCGGAGCATACGAGCAGTACTTC.

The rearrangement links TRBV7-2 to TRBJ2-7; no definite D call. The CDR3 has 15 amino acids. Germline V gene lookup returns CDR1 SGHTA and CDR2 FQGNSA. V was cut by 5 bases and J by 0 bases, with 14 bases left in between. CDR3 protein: CASSPMGGSSYEQYF. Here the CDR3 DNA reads TGTGCCAGCAGCCCGATGGGCGGCAGCTCCTACGAGCAGTACTTC.

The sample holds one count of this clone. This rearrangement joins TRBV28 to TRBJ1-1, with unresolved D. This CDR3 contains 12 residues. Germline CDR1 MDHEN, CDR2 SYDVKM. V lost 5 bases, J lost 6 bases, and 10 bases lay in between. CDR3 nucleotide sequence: TGTGCCAGCAGTCTCTGGAAAGCTGAAGCTTTCTTT. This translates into CASSLWKAEAFF. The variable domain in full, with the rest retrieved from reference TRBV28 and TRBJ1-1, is DVKVTQSSRYLVKRTGEKVFLECVQDMDHENMFWYRQDPGLGLRLIYFSYDVKMKEKGDIPEGYSVSREKKERFSLILESASTNQTSMYLCASSLWKAEAFFGQGTRLTVV.

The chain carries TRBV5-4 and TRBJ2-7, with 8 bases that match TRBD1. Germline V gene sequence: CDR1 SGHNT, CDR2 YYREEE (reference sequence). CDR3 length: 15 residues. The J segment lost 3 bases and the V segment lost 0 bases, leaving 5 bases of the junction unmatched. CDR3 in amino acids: CASSLGTGKSYEQYF. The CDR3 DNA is TGTGCCAGCAGCTTGGGGACAGGGAAAAGCTACGAGCAGTACTTC.

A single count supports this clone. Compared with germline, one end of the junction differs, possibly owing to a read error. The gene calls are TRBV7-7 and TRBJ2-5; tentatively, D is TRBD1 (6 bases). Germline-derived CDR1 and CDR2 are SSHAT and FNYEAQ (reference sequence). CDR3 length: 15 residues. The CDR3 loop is CASSKGDKTQETQYF. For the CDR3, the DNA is TGTGCTAGCAGCAAAGGGGACAAGACACAAGAGACCCAGTACTTC.

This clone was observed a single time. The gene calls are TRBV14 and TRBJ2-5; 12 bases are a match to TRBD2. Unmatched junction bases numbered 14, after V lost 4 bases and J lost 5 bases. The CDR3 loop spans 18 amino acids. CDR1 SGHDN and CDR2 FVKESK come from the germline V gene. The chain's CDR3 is CASSPQGLAGGPEETQYF. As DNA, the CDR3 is TGTGCCAGCAGCCCACAAGGGCTAGCGGGAGGGCCCGAGGAGACCCAGTACTTC.

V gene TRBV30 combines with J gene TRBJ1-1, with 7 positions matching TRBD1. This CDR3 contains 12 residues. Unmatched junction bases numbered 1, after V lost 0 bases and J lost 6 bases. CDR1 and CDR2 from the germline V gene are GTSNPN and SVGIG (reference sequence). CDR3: CAWSVQGPEAFF. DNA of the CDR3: TGTGCCTGGAGTGTACAGGGGCCTGAAGCTTTCTTT.

As DNA, the CDR3 is TGTGCTAGTGGACCTGCACAGGGGACACCCCTCCACTTT. It codes for CASGPAQGTPLHF. The chain carries TRBV12-5 and TRBJ1-6; 7 bases line up with TRBD1. Per the germline V gene, CDR1 is LGHNT and CDR2 is FRNRAP. CDR3 length: 13 residues. V was clipped by 6 bases and J by 11 bases; unmatched bases: 7.

CDR3 amino acids: CASSLGGHYNEQFF. The CDR3 nucleotides are TGCGCCAGCAGCTTGGGGGGACATTACAATGAGCAGTTCTTC. V gene TRBV5-1 combines with J gene TRBJ2-1, with D maybe TRBD1 (6 bases). Germline V gene data show CDR1 as SGHRS and CDR2 as YFSETQ. Trimming took 0 bases from V and 4 from J, leaving 8 bases between them. The CDR3 is 14 amino acids.

CDR3 loop: CASSTTGVGNTEAFF. The CDR3 bases are TGTGCCAGCAGCACGACAGGGGTCGGCAACACTGAAGCTTTCTTT. The chain employs TRBV11-2 and TRBJ1-1, with TRBD1 matching 8 bases. The V gene end was trimmed by 5 bases and the J gene end by 2 bases; junction bases not matched to a gene: 7. Germline-derived CDR1 and CDR2 are SGHAT and FQNNGV. The CDR3 is 15 residues long. The whole variable domain, remainder taken from reference TRBV11-2 and TRBJ1-1, is EAGVAQSPRYKIIEKRQSVAFWCNPISGHATLYWYQQILGQGPKLLIQFQNNGVVDDSQLPKDRFSAERLKGVDSTLKIQPAKLEDSAVYLCASSTTGVGNTEAFFGQGTRLTVV.

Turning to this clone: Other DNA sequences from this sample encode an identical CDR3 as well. CDR3 DNA sequence: TGTGCCAGCAGCGTTACCTACGAGCAGTACTTC. Its translation: CASSVTYEQYF. The V and J genes are TRBV7-2 and TRBJ2-7; the D is unclear. Trimming cost V 5 bases and J 2 bases, with 4 bases left between them. Per the germline V gene, CDR1 is SGHTA and CDR2 is FQGNSA. The CDR3 consists of 11 residues.

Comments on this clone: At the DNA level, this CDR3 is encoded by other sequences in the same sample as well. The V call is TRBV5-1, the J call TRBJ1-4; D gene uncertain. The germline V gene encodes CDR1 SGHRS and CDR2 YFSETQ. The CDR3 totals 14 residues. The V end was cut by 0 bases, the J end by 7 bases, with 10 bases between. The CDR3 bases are TGCGCCAGCAGCTTGGTCGGCGGGCGTGAAAAACTGTTTTTT. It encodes CASSLVGGREKLFF.

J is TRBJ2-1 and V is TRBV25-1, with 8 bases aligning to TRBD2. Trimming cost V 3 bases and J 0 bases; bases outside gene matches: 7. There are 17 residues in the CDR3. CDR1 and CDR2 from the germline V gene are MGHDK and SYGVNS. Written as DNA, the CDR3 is TGTGCCAGCAGTGAGGGGACTAGTACATCCTCCTACAATGAGCAGTTCTTC. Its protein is CASSEGTSTSSYNEQFF.

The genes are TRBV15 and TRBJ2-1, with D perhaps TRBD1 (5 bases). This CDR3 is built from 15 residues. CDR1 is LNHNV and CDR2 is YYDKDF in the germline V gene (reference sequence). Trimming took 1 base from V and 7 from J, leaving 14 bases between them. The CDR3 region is CATSRGRVLSNEQFF. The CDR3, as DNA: TGTGCCACCAGCAGAGGCAGGGTTCTGTCTAATGAGCAGTTCTTC.

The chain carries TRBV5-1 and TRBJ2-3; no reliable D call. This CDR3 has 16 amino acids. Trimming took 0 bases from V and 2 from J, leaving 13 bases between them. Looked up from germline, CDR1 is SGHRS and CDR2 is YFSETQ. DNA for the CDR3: TGCGCCAGCAGCTTGGGTCTTCAGGAGAACACAGATACGCAGTATTTT. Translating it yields CASSLGLQENTDTQYF.